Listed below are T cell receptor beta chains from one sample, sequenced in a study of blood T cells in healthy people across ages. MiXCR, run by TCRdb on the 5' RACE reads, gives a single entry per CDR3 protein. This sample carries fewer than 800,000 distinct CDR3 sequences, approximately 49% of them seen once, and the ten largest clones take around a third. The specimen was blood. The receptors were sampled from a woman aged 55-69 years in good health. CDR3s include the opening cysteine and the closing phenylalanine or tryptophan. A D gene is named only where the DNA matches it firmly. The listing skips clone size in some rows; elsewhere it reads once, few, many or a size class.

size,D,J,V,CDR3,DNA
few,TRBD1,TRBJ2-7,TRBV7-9,CASSPGTGLDEQYF,TGTGCCAGCAGCCCCGGGACAGGGCTCGACGAGCAGTACTTC
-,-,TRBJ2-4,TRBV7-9,CASSLHSLAKNIQYF,TGTGCCAGCAGCTTACACAGCCTAGCCAAAAACATTCAGTACTTC
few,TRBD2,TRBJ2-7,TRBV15,CATSRGSLAGYEQYF,TGTGCCACCAGCAGAGGGTCACTAGCGGGGTACGAGCAGTACTTC
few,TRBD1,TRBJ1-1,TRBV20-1,CSARGPGTEGNEAFF,TGCAGTGCTAGAGGCCCAGGGACAGAAGGGAATGAAGCTTTCTTT
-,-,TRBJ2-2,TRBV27,CASKYSKRPNTGELFF,TGTGCCAGCAAATACAGTAAGAGGCCTAACACCGGGGAGCTGTTTTTT
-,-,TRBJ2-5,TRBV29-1,CSVESIEGETQYF,TGCAGCGTTGAAAGTATAGAGGGGGAGACCCAGTACTTC
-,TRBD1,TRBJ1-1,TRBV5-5,CASSARPGTGFRGTEAFF,TGTGCCAGCAGCGCGCGGCCGGGGACAGGGTTTCGGGGGACTGAAGCTTTCTTT
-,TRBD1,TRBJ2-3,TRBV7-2,CASSLASSGTGGYEQYF,TGTGCCAGCAGCTTAGCGTCATCCGGGACAGGGGGGTACGAGCAGTACTTT
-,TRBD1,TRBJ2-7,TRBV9,CASSGNPRQGSYNEQYF,TGTGCCAGCAGCGGAAACCCGAGACAGGGCTCCTACAATGAGCAGTACTTC
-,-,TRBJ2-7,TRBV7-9,CASTAWVQGYEQYF,TGTGCCAGCACCGCGTGGGTCCAGGGCTACGAGCAGTACTTC
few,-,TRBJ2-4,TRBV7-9,CASSPLLAKNIQYF,TGTGCCAGCAGCCCATTACTAGCCAAAAACATTCAGTACTTC
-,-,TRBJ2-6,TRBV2,CASSLWAAGANVPTF,-
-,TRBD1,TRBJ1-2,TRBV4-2,CASSLGQGERGYTF,TGTGCCAGCAGCTTAGGACAGGGGGAGCGAGGCTACACCTTC
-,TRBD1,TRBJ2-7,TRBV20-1,CSASDRGPVYEQYF,TGCAGTGCTAGCGACAGGGGGCCGGTCTACGAGCAGTACTTC
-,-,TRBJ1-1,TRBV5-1,CASSLSVQGLTEAFF,TGCGCCAGCAGCTTGTCTGTACAGGGATTGACTGAAGCTTTCTTT
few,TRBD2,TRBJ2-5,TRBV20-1,CSAGQRERPQETQYF,TGCAGTGCTGGCCAGCGGGAGCGCCCTCAAGAGACCCAGTACTTC
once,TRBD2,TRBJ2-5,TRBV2,CVSRPSSGTLGETQYF,TGTGTCAGCAGACCGTCTAGCGGGACGCTAGGGGAGACCCAGTACTTC
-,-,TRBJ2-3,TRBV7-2,CASSPTSTQYF,TGTGCCAGCAGCCCCACGAGTACGCAGTATTTT
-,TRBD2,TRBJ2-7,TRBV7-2,CASSLGAGREGYEQYF,TGTGCCAGCAGCTTAGGGGCCGGGAGGGAAGGATACGAGCAGTACTTC
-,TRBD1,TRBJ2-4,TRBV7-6,CASSSSGQGGEQYF,TGTGCCAGCAGCTCATCGGGACAGGGTGGTGAGCAGTACTTC
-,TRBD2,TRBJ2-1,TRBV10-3,CAISDLLAGVDNGQFF,TGTGCCATCAGTGATTTACTGGCGGGAGTTGACAATGGGCAGTTCTTC
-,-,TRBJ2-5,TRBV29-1,CSVRYLGGGYQETQYF,TGCAGCGTTCGATACCTCGGTGGGGGGTACCAAGAGACCCAGTACTTC
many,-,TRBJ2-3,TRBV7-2,CASSRQVRDTQYF,TGTGCCAGCAGCCGTCAGGTCAGGGATACGCAGTATTTT
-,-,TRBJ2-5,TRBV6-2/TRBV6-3,CASSYPDQLGTQYF,TGTGCCAGCAGTTACCCCGACCAATTGGGGACCCAGTACTTC